This T cell receptor (beta chain) was documented in a study of CD8 T cells in ankylosing spondylitis. Whole-study findings and limits: Roughly eight highly homologous variants made up a TCR beta motif that seemed to typify ankylosing spondylitis blood. A subset of motif variants has previously been described in the synovial fluid and blood of reactive arthritis. Clones linked to disease were reported to show significant enrichment in matched ankylosing spondylitis synovial fluid. Disease-linked clones had a CD8+ phenotype and relatively low frequency in peripheral blood.

This clonotype was counted at least ten times. Its antigen is unidentified. TCRdb itself ran the 5' RACE reads through MiXCR, one entry per CDR3 protein. Seen here are 750,000 to 850,000 distinct CDR3 sequences, roughly 12% observed once, and the top ten hold approximately 0.46%. The sequenced material came from blood, either unsorted or a sorted T cell fraction (not recorded which). The receptor was derived from a male donor with ankylosing spondylitis.

Written as DNA, the CDR3 is TGTGCCAGCAGTTTTAGAGGAGACAATAACTATGGCTACACCTTC. Translating gives CASSFRGDNNYGYTF. The genes are TRBV12-3 or TRBV12-4 and TRBJ1-2, with no clear D. Trimming stripped 3 bases from V and 1 base from J, with 12 bases between. There are 15 residues in the CDR3.